What follows describes a single TCR beta chain. This specimen belongs to a study of blood T cell repertoires in COVID-19. Turning to the study itself: There were acute and convalescent COVID-19 samples, and they came from the United States, Italy and Spain. PBMCs, B-cell-depleted T cells, or T cells were the source of the cDNA or gDNA that made up the material.

Per the original data handling: Quantification of nucleated cells was approximated via reference gene primer amplification. Data came from immunoSEQ multiplex PCR; TCRdb stores just in-frame clones and leaves some out. From that table come the V and J calls and clone size; the DNA was used to work out D and trimming. Of around 260,000 clones in the sample, roughly 86% were seen once. Trimming pared 5 bases from V and 5 bases from J, leaving 7 bases between. CDR3 length: 13 amino acids. In germline, CDR1 is LNHNV, CDR2 YYDKDF (reference sequence). This receptor was identified in a middle-aged man who had recovered from COVID-19. The chain carries TRBV15 and TRBJ1-6; possibly TRBD1 for D (6 bases). The sequenced sample was peripheral blood. This CDR3 reads CATSRDNNSPLHF. The CDR3 DNA reads TGTGCCACCAGCCGGGACAATAATTCACCCCTCCACTTT.